This is a list of T cell receptor beta chains from one sample in a study of blood T cell repertoires in COVID-19. Data came from immunoSEQ multiplex PCR; TCRdb stores just in-frame clones and leaves some out. Among about 310,000 clones listed, approximately 81% were seen once. Sequenced material: PBMCs or T cells enriched from blood (not recorded which). The receptors originated from a woman between 25 and 40 years old who had been exposed to COVID-19. Each CDR3 is given with its conserved first and last residue. A D gene is named only where the DNA matches it firmly. Clone size is stated in some rows and not others, as once, few, many or a class when expanded.

cdr3_nt cdr3_aa v_call cdr3_length clone_size j_call d_call
TGTGCCAGCAGCCCGACTAGCGGGGGGCGCAACACCGGGGAGCTGTTTTTT CASSPTSGGRNTGELFF TRBV7-9 17 - TRBJ2-2 TRBD2
TGTGCCAGCAGTTACTCTCACAGGGAATGGACTGAAGCTTTCTTT CASSYSHREWTEAFF TRBV6-5 15 - TRBJ1-1 -
TGTGCCAGCAGTGGGACTGGGTTGCCTTTTTATGGCTACACCTTC CASSGTGLPFYGYTF TRBV25-1 15 - TRBJ1-2 -
TGTGCCAGCAGCTTCCTAACTAGATTGGACAGGGCCTACGAGCAGTACTTC CASSFLTRLDRAYEQYF TRBV11-2 17 once TRBJ2-7 TRBD1
TGTGCCAGCAGTGAGGATGGGGGGGGCCAACGCTATGGCTACACCTTC CASSEDGGGQRYGYTF TRBV28 16 once TRBJ1-2 -
TGTGCCAGCAGCCAAGTCCTTAGGGGGTCCGGTCAGCCCCAGCATTTT CASSQVLRGSGQPQHF TRBV4-2 16 few TRBJ1-5 -
TGTGCCAGCAGTCAGAGAGGCAGGGGGAATCAGCCCCAGCATTTT CASSQRGRGNQPQHF TRBV28 15 - TRBJ1-5 TRBD1
TGTGCCACCAGTGATCTGAGCGGGGGGCTCCCCAATGAGCAGTTCTTC CATSDLSGGLPNEQFF TRBV24-1 16 - TRBJ2-1 TRBD2
TGTGCCAGCAGCCAAGTAAGGGGACAGGGAAGAGAAAAACTGTTTTTT CASSQVRGQGREKLFF TRBV3-1/TRBV3-2 16 - TRBJ1-4 TRBD1
TGTGCCTGGAGTGCCGGGACTCGTCCCTATGGCTACACCTTC CAWSAGTRPYGYTF TRBV30 14 once TRBJ1-2 -
TGTGCCATCAGTGAGGAACTTTATAGCAATCAGCCCCAGCATTTT CAISEELYSNQPQHF TRBV10-3 15 - TRBJ1-5 -
TGTGCCAGCAGCCAAGCTAGCGTCACCGGGGAGCTGTTTTTT CASSQASVTGELFF TRBV3-1/TRBV3-2 14 - TRBJ2-2 -
TGTGCCAGCAGTTTTGAGGTACCACCTACGCAGTATTTT CASSFEVPPTQYF TRBV28 13 - TRBJ2-3 -
TGCGCCAGCAGTGAGTCGAAGGGAGGGGGCACTGAAGCTTTCTTT CASSESKGGGTEAFF TRBV10-1 15 once TRBJ1-1 -
TGTGCCTGGAATGTGGGGGGAAGGGTAGGGCAGTACTTC CAWNVGGRVGQYF TRBV30 13 - TRBJ2-7 -
TGTGCCAGCAGTTCCTTTTACGAGCAGTACTTC CASSSFYEQYF TRBV27 11 - TRBJ2-7 -
TGTGCCAGCAGCTTAGTTTCGACAGATAACTATGGCTACACCTTC CASSLVSTDNYGYTF TRBV11-2 15 once TRBJ1-2 -
TGTGCCAGCAGTTTGTTGGGGGGCTACGAGCAGTACTTC CASSLLGGYEQYF TRBV28 13 - TRBJ2-7 -
TGTGCCTGGTACCGGGACACCCTCTGGTATGGCTACACCTTC CAWYRDTLWYGYTF TRBV30 14 - TRBJ1-2 -
TGTGCCAGCAGCTTAACTAGCGGGGGGCCGGAGACCCAGTACTTC CASSLTSGGPETQYF TRBV7-9 15 - TRBJ2-5 TRBD2
TGTGCCAGCAGCTTAGGACAGAACACCGGGGAGCTGTTTTTT CASSLGQNTGELFF TRBV7-2 14 - TRBJ2-2 -
TGTGCCAGCAGCTCGTTCGGACAGATTAGCAATCAGCCCCAGCATTTT CASSSFGQISNQPQHF TRBV7-9 16 once TRBJ1-5 -
TGTGCCAGCAGTCTCACGGGGGGCCAGAAATACACCTTC CASSLTGGQKYTF TRBV12-3/TRBV12-4 13 - TRBJ1-2 -
TGTGCCAGCGTCAACCAAGGGGGTGACTATGGCTACACCTTC CASVNQGGDYGYTF TRBV7-9 14 - TRBJ1-2 -
TGTGCCAGCAGTTCGGACAGGGGACTAAACTATGGCTACACCTTC CASSSDRGLNYGYTF TRBV25-1 15 - TRBJ1-2 TRBD1
TGTGCCAGCAGTTTTGGGGGACAGGGGAGAAGGGCCAAAAACATTCAGTACTTC CASSFGGQGRRAKNIQYF TRBV28 18 - TRBJ2-4 TRBD1
TGTGCCAGCAGTTTGACAGACTTAGCCAAAAACATTCAGTACTTC CASSLTDLAKNIQYF TRBV28 15 once TRBJ2-4 -
TGTGCCAGCAGTCCCTGGACAGTTCGTGGCGGTGGTCAGCCCCAGCATTTT CASSPWTVRGGGQPQHF TRBV6-6 17 once TRBJ1-5 -
TGTGCCTGGAGTGTACTGGTCGTCGCGGGTGGCACTGAAGCTTTCTTT CAWSVLVVAGGTEAFF TRBV30 16 - TRBJ1-1 -
TGTGCCAGCAGCTTACTCCCAGACTCCTACGAGCAGTACTTC CASSLLPDSYEQYF TRBV7-9 14 - TRBJ2-7 -
TGTGCCAGCAGTTACGGCGGGGATACGACTGATTCACCCCTCCACTTT CASSYGGDTTDSPLHF TRBV6-5 16 - TRBJ1-6 -
TGTGCCACCAGATCTGGGACAGGTACAGATACGCAGTATTTT CATRSGTGTDTQYF TRBV24-1 14 - TRBJ2-3 TRBD1
TGTGCCAGCAGCATCACCTACGAGCAGTACTTC CASSITYEQYF TRBV11-1 11 - TRBJ2-7 -
TGTGCCAGCAGCGTAGAAGGGGCATTAGGCACAGATACGCAGTATTTT CASSVEGALGTDTQYF TRBV9 16 - TRBJ2-3 -
TGTGCCAGCAGCCACAGAGGCGGCTACAATGAGCAGTTCTTC CASSHRGGYNEQFF TRBV4-2 14 - TRBJ2-1 -
TGTGCCAGCAGTGCCCGACAGGGGGCCTCACCCCTCCACTTT CASSARQGASPLHF TRBV6-4 14 - TRBJ1-6 TRBD1
TGTGCCAGCAGCACACAGGGGGAAGGAGAGACCCAGTACTTC CASSTQGEGETQYF TRBV9 14 - TRBJ2-5 TRBD1
TGTGCCAGCAGCTCCCGGGACAGGGGAAACACCATATATTTT CASSSRDRGNTIYF TRBV7-9 14 - TRBJ1-3 TRBD1
TGTGCCAGCAGCTTAGGGGGCGCCCCTCTCTTC CASSLGGAPLF TRBV7-3 11 many TRBJ2-1 -
TGCGCCAGCAGCCGACAACTAGCGGGGGCAGATACGCAGTATTTT CASSRQLAGADTQYF TRBV4-1 15 - TRBJ2-3 TRBD2
TGTGCCAGCAGTCCGGGGGTGAGGGGCTACACCTTC CASSPGVRGYTF TRBV28 12 - TRBJ1-2 -
TGTGCCAGCAGCCACAGACTAGTGGTACCCGGGGAGCTGTTTTTT CASSHRLVVPGELFF TRBV3-1/TRBV3-2 15 - TRBJ2-2 -
TGTGCCAGCAGCTTGCGGGGGACGGGAAACACCATATATTTT CASSLRGTGNTIYF TRBV5-6 14 - TRBJ1-3 -
TGTGCCAGCAGCTTCCTGACAGGGGGCTATGGCTACACCTTC CASSFLTGGYGYTF TRBV11-2 14 - TRBJ1-2 TRBD1
TGTGCCAGCAGTCACAACAACAGGGGCTACGAGCAGTACTTC CASSHNNRGYEQYF TRBV6-5 14 - TRBJ2-7 TRBD1
TGCGCCAGCAGCGAGGCTAGCGGGGGGGCCCACAATGAGCAGTTCTTC CASSEASGGAHNEQFF TRBV5-1 16 - TRBJ2-1 TRBD2
TGCAGTGCTAGAATCGGGGACACCATATATTTT CSARIGDTIYF TRBV20-1 11 - TRBJ1-3 -
TGTGCCTGGACCGAAGGGGACAGGAACTCGCGGGGAGCTTTCTTT CAWTEGDRNSRGAFF TRBV30 15 - TRBJ1-1 TRBD1
TGCAGCGTTGCACAGGGGGGTACTGAAGCTTTCTTT CSVAQGGTEAFF TRBV29-1 12 - TRBJ1-1 TRBD1
TGCAGTGCTAGTGTAGCGGGAGGGCAGAAGACCCAGTACTTC CSASVAGGQKTQYF TRBV20-1 14 - TRBJ2-5 TRBD2
TGTGCCAGCAACCCGCGGGGGGAGTGGACAGATACGCAGTATTTT CASNPRGEWTDTQYF TRBV9 15 - TRBJ2-3 TRBD2
TGTGCCAGCAGCGCGGACAACAGGGGATACAATGAGCAGTTCTTC CASSADNRGYNEQFF TRBV9 15 - TRBJ2-1 TRBD1
TGTGCCAGCAGCTCGCAGGGGGTCTATGGCTACACCTTC CASSSQGVYGYTF TRBV28 13 once TRBJ1-2 TRBD1
TGTGCCAGCTCATCCGGGACAGACTATGGCTACACCTTC CASSSGTDYGYTF TRBV18 13 - TRBJ1-2 TRBD1
TGCGCCAGCAGTGAGTTCGACAGGGGGAAGACTGAAGCTTTCTTT CASSEFDRGKTEAFF TRBV10-1 15 - TRBJ1-1 TRBD1
TGTGCCAGCAGCTTAGATTCCCGGACTAGCGGGAGGATCTACAATGAGCAGTTCTTC CASSLDSRTSGRIYNEQFF TRBV11-3 19 - TRBJ2-1 TRBD2
TGTGCCTGGAGTGTACTAGGGGGCGCGAGTGGCTACACCTTC CAWSVLGGASGYTF TRBV30 14 - TRBJ1-2 TRBD1
TGTGCCAGTAGTTTAGCGGGACTCTCCTACGAGCAGTACTTC CASSLAGLSYEQYF TRBV19 14 few TRBJ2-7 TRBD2
TGTGCCAGCAGCTTAGGCGGGGGGGCCTACAATGAGCAGTTCTTC CASSLGGGAYNEQFF TRBV7-8 15 - TRBJ2-1 TRBD2
TGCGCCAGCAGCTTGGTGACAGGGGGCGGCGACGAGCAGTACTTC CASSLVTGGGDEQYF TRBV5-1 15 - TRBJ2-7 TRBD1